This TCR beta chain was captured in a study of control samples from healthy donors and cancer patients. Sequencing was performed with immunoSEQ multiplex PCR; in TCRdb, only in-frame clones are kept and a portion is missing. The data contain roughly 80,000 clones, nearly 90% of them singletons. CDR3 length: 14 amino acids. The ends were cut back, 4 bases at V and 5 bases at J, with 10 bases in the middle. Germline V gene lookup returns CDR1 SGHRS and CDR2 YFSETQ. The chain links TRBV5-1 to TRBJ1-6; no firm D call. The sequenced material came from blood. The receptor's source is a woman between 50 and 59 years old in good health. The CDR3 region is CASSPGINNSPLHF. The CDR3 DNA reads TGCGCCAGCAGCCCGGGAATTAATAATTCACCCCTCCACTTT.